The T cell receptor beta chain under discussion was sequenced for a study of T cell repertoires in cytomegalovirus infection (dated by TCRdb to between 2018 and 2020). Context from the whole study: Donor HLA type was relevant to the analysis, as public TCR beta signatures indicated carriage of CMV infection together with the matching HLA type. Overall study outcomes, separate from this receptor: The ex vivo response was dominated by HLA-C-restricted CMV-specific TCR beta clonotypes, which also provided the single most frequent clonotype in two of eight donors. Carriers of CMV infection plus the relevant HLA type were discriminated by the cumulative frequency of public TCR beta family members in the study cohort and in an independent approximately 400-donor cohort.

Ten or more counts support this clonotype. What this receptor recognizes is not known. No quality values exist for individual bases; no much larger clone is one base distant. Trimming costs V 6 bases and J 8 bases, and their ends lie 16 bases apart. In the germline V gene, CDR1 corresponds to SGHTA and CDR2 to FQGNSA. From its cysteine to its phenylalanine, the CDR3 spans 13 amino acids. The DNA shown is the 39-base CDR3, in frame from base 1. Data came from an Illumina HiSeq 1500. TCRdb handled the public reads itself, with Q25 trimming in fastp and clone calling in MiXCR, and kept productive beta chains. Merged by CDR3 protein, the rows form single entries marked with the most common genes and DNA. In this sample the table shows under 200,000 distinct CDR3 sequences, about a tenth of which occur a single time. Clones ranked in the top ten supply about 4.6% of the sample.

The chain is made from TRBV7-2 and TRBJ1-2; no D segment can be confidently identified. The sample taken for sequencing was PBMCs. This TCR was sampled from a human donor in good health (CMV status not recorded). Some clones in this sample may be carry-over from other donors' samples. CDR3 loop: CASRFTMRPGYTF. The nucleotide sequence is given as TGTGCCAGCAGATTCACGATGAGGCCGGGCTACACCTTC.